The present TCR beta chain was sequenced within a study of PD-L1 blockade in urothelial cancer. About the research overall: About 90% of the 29 patients were men who had bladder-origin urothelial cancer. Blood-derived samples held a median around 140,000 T cells. The authors examined blood 3 weeks (second dose) and 6 weeks after treatment start.

With 4 bases clipped from V and 3 bases from J, the junction kept 8 bases outside the gene matches. The CDR3 has 16 amino acids. Germline V CDR1 and CDR2: MNHNS, SASEGT. Sequenced by immunoSEQ multiplex PCR; TCRdb stores in-frame clones only, minus some. The sample has 40,000 to 55,000 clones, 91% seen once; the top ten hold about 7.9%. Time point here: peripheral blood 6 weeks after treatment start. All patients handed over anywhere from 1 to 8 samples, pretreatment and on-treatment. This rearrangement joins TRBV6-1 to TRBJ2-7; 11 nucleotides match TRBD1. This sequence was found in a man aged 70-80 years with urothelial cancer. Sequencing was performed on PBMCs, taken around atezolizumab (anti-PD-L1) treatment. CDR3 nucleotides: TGTGCCAGCAGTGTCTTCGGACAGGGGGCTTTCTACGAGCAGTACTTC. Its protein is CASSVFGQGAFYEQYF.